One TCR beta chain is described in this entry. TCRdb's copy holds only in-frame clones and misses some; the assay was immunoSEQ multiplex PCR. The data hold around 35,000 clones, with 73% observed a single time. This sample is part of a study of T cells in tumors after PD-1 blockade. Study-wide context: Excluded were patients with checkpoint blockade, immunosuppressants, or radiotherapy or other anti-cancer therapy within 4 weeks. Treatment was either pembrolizumab 200 mg every 3 weeks or cemiplimab 350 mg every 2 weeks.

The sequence derives from a human donor with basal cell carcinoma. Here the sequenced sample was PBMCs, taken after anti-PD-1 treatment.

The chain's CDR3 is CASSLLGGSTNEKLFF. In nucleotides, the CDR3 is TGTGCCAGCAGCCTCCTGGGGGGCTCAACTAATGAAAAACTGTTTTTT. The rearrangement uses TRBV7-9 and TRBJ1-4; TRBD1 is a possible D gene (6 bases). Germline CDR1 and CDR2: SEHNR and FQNEAQ (reference sequence). This CDR3 contains 16 residues. Trimming stripped 5 bases from V and 0 bases from J, with 13 bases between.